Shown below are 10 T cell receptor beta chains from a single sample sequenced in a study of T cells in Graves' hyperthyroidism and ophthalmopathy. The TCR beta CDR3 regions underwent amplification using RNA transcripts as the source. During a first-round RT-PCR of the TCR CDR3, the HTBI primer set was used. TCRdb re-called the multiplex PCR reads with MiXCR, one entry per CDR3 protein. This table has more than 350,000 distinct CDR3 sequences, around 15% appearing once. Sequencing was carried out using blood. These receptors came from a woman aged 55-69 years with Graves' ophthalmopathy.

At least ten counts were recorded for this clonotype. The chain is built from TRBV5-1 and TRBJ2-1, with 16 bases identical to TRBD2. Germline CDR1 reads SGHRS; CDR2 reads YFSETQ. V was clipped by 3 bases and J by 0 bases; unmatched bases: 9. The CDR3 extends over 20 amino acids. The CDR3 sequence: CASSSPGLAGGISSYNEQFF. The DNA for the CDR3 is TGCGCCAGCAGCTCTCCGGGACTAGCGGGAGGGATTAGCTCCTACAATGAGCAGTTCTTC.

This clonotype was counted ten times or more. The chain joins TRBV18 to TRBJ1-4; possibly TRBD1 for D (6 bases). The CDR3 has 15 amino acids. Germline V gives CDR1 KGHSH, CDR2 LQKENI. Deletions cut 6 bases from V and 6 bases from J, with 17 bases between. CDR3: CASSVEGTRDEKLFF. The CDR3 DNA reads as TGTGCCAGCTCCGTGGAGGGGACAAGGGATGAAAAACTGTTTTTT.

This clonotype came up many times. CDR3 sequence (DNA): TGCGCCAGCAGCTTCATAGCGTCCTACAATGAGCAGTTCTTC. It translates to CASSFIASYNEQFF. This chain joins TRBV5-1 and TRBJ2-1, with a tentative D call TRBD2 (5 bases). Trimming shortened V by 2 bases and J by 1 base, and 7 bases separated the two germline ends. CDR1 and CDR2 (germline): SGHRS, YFSETQ. CDR3 length: 14 residues. Combining the CDR3 with reference TRBV5-1 and TRBJ2-1 gives the whole variable domain KAGVTQTPRYLIKTRGQQVTLSCSPISGHRSVSWYQQTPGQGLQFLFEYFSETQRNKGNFPGRFSGRQFSNSRSEMNVSTLELGDSALYLCASSFIASYNEQFFGPGTRLTVL.

The chain is built from TRBV7-9 and TRBJ1-4; the D is unclear. The germline V gene has CDR1 SEHNR and CDR2 FQNEAQ (reference sequence). The ends were cut back, 5 bases at V and 0 bases at J, with 10 bases in the middle. The CDR3 length is 15 residues. The CDR3 DNA reads as TGTGCCAGCAGCCCCCCCTCTGCAACTAATGAAAAACTGTTTTTT. Encoded protein: CASSPPSATNEKLFF.

The chain carries TRBV13 and TRBJ2-1; D is uncertain. The CDR3 extends over 15 amino acids. Germline V lookup: CDR1 PRHDT, CDR2 FYEKMQ (reference sequence). V lost 5 bases to trimming and J lost 0 bases, with 11 bases between them. The CDR3, as DNA: TGTGCCAGCAGCCCCCCGTTCAGCTCCTACAATGAGCAGTTCTTC. It encodes CASSPPFSSYNEQFF. The full variable domain, rest sourced from reference TRBV13 and TRBJ2-1, is AAGVIQSPRHLIKEKRETATLKCYPIPRHDTVYWYQQGPGQDPQFLISFYEKMQSDKGSIPDRFSAQQFSDYHSELNMSSLELGDSALYFCASSPPFSSYNEQFFGPGTRLTVL.

This clonotype was picked up many times. The chain combines TRBV6-6 with TRBJ2-2; 10 nucleotides match TRBD2. V gave up 2 bases and J gave up 2 bases; unmatched junction bases: 2. The V gene's germline CDR1 is MNHNY and CDR2 SVGAGI (reference sequence). The CDR3 has 16 amino acids. CDR3 in amino acids: CASSYGLAANTGELFF. The CDR3 DNA sequence: TGTGCCAGCAGTTACGGACTAGCGGCAAACACCGGGGAGCTGTTTTTT.

In this sample, this clonotype turned up many times. This rearrangement joins TRBV6-1 to TRBJ1-6, with D possibly being TRBD1 (5 bases). The CDR3 is made up of 15 amino acids. The germline V gene encodes CDR1 MNHNS and CDR2 SASEGT. V lost 3 bases, J lost 8 bases, and 14 bases lay in between. Written as DNA, the CDR3 is TGTGCCAGCAGTGAGGGGCCCTATATGGATTCACCCCTCCACTTT. It codes for CASSEGPYMDSPLHF.

This clonotype has at least ten counts. The rearrangement links TRBV3-1 to TRBJ1-1, with 7 bases aligning to TRBD1. CDR3 length equals 14 residues. Germline V gives CDR1 LGHDT, CDR2 YNNKEL (reference sequence). V dropped 0 bases and J dropped 4; count of bases not matched to a gene: 2. This CDR3 is CASSQDDRATEAFF. Here the CDR3 DNA reads TGTGCCAGCAGCCAAGACGACAGGGCCACTGAAGCTTTCTTT.

The sample holds a few counts of this clonotype. The J gene is TRBJ2-4, the V gene TRBV20-1; D might be TRBD1 or TRBD2, each matching 6 bases. V lost 1 base to trimming and J lost 4 bases, with 14 bases between them. In germline, CDR1 is DFQATT, CDR2 SNEGSKA (reference sequence). This CDR3 spans 15 amino acids. The CDR3 reads CSARVGGGGKNIQYF. The CDR3 nucleotides read TGCAGTGCTAGAGTGGGGGGCGGAGGGAAAAACATTCAGTACTTC.

This clonotype has at least ten counts. V is TRBV5-1 and J is TRBJ1-6; possible D gene TRBD1, 6 bases. CDR3 length: 14 residues. Germline CDR1 reads SGHRS; CDR2 reads YFSETQ. V was trimmed by 1 base and J by 10 bases, leaving 12 bases between them. The CDR3 DNA reads TGCGCCAGCAGCTTGAACAGGGATGGATCACCCCTCCACTTT. Translation gives CASSLNRDGSPLHF. The entire variable domain, with the rest obtained from reference TRBV5-1 and TRBJ1-6, is as follows: KAGVTQTPRYLIKTRGQQVTLSCSPISGHRSVSWYQQTPGQGLQFLFEYFSETQRNKGNFPGRFSGRQFSNSRSEMNVSTLELGDSALYLCASSLNRDGSPLHFGNGTRLTVT.